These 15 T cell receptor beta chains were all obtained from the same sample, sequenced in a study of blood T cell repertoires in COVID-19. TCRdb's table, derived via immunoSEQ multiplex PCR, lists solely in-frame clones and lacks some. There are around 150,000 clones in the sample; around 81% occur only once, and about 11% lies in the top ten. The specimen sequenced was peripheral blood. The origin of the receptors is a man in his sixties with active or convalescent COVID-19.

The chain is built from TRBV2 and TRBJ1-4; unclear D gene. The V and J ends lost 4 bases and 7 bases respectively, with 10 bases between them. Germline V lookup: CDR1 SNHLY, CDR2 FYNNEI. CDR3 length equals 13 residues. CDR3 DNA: TGTGCCAGCAGTGCCGAGGTGCGTGAAAAACTGTTTTTT. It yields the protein CASSAEVREKLFF.

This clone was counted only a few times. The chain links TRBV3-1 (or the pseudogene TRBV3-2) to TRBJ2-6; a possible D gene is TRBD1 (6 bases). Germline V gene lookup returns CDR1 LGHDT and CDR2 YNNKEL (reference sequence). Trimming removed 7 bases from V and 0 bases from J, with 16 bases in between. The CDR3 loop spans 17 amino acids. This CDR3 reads CASNSQQGFSGANVLTF. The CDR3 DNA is TGTGCCAGCAACTCTCAACAGGGCTTCTCTGGGGCCAACGTCCTGACTTTC.

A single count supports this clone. The CDR3 DNA reads TGTGCCATTGCCCTTCCTGGAGCAGATACGCAGTATTTT. Its protein is CAIALPGADTQYF. The chain uses TRBV10-3 and TRBJ2-3; D remains unclear. The CDR3 extends over 13 amino acids. The ends were cut back, 9 bases at V and 4 bases at J, with 14 bases in the middle. The germline gives CDR1 ENHRY, CDR2 SYGVKD.

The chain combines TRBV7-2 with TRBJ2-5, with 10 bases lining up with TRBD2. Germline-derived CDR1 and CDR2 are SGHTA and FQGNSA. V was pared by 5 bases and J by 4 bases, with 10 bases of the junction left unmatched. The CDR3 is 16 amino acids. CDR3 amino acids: CASSAALAGERETQYF. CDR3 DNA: TGTGCCAGCAGCGCCGCCCTAGCGGGAGAGAGAGAGACCCAGTACTTC.

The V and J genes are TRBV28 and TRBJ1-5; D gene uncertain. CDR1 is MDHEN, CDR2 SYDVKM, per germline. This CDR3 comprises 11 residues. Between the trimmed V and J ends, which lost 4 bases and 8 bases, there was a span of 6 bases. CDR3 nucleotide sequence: TGTGCCAGCAGTTCGAACAAGCCCCAGCATTTT. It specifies CASSSNKPQHF.

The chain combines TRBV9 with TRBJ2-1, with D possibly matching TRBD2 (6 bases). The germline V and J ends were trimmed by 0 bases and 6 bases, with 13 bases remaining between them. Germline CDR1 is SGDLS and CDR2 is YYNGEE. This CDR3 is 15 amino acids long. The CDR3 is CASSVAGLSSNEQFF. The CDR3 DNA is TGTGCCAGCAGCGTAGCGGGACTGTCGTCCAATGAGCAGTTCTTC.

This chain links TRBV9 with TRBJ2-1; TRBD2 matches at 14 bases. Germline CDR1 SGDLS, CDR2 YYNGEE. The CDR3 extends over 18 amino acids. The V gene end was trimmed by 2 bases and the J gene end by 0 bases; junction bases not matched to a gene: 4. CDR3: CASSVTSGGANSYNEQFF. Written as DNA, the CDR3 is TGTGCCAGCAGCGTGACTAGCGGGGGGGCTAACTCCTACAATGAGCAGTTCTTC. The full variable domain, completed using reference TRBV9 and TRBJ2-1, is DSGVTQTPKHLITATGQRVTLRCSPRSGDLSVYWYQQSLDQGLQFLIQYYNGEERAKGNILERFSAQQFPDLHSELNLSSLELGDSALYFCASSVTSGGANSYNEQFFGPGTRLTVL.

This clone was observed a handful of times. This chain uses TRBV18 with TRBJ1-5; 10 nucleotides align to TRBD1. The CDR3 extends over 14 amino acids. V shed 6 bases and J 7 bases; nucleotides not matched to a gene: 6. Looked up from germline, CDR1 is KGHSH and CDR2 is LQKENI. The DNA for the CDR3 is TGTGCCAGCTCCACGACAGGGGGCGTGCAGCCCCAGCATTTT. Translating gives CASSTTGGVQPQHF.

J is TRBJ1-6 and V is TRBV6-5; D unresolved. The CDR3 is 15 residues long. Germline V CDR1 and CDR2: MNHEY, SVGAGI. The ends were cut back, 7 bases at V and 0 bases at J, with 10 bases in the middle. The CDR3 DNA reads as TGTGCCAGCAAGTACGCCAGCTCCTATAATTCACCCCTCCACTTT. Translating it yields CASKYASSYNSPLHF.

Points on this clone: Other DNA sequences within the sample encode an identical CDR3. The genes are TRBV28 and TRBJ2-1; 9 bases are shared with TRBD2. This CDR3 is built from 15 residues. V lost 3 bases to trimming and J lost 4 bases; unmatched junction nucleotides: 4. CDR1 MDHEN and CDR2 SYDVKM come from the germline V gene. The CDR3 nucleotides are TGTGCCAGCAGTTTGGGCGGGAGGGTGTACAATGAGCAGTTCTTC. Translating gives CASSLGGRVYNEQFF.

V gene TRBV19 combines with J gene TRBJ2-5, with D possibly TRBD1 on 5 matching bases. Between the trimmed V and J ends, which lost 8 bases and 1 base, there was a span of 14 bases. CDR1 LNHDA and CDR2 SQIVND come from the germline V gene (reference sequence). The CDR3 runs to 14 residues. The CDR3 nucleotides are TGTGCCAGTCGGGTTACAGGTACCCAAGAGACCCAGTACTTC. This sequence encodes CASRVTGTQETQYF.

CDR3 sequence (DNA): TGTGCCAGCAGGGGACAGGATACCTACGAGCAGTACTTC. Translating it yields CASRGQDTYEQYF. This rearrangement joins TRBV6-5 to TRBJ2-7, with 8 bases that match TRBD1. Germline V CDR1 and CDR2: MNHEY, SVGAGI. Losses at the gene ends were 6 bases for V and 2 bases for J; bases not matched to a gene: 3. This CDR3 has 13 residues.

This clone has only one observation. In nucleotides, the CDR3 is TGCAGCGTGGGGACAGGGTCAGATACGCAGTATTTT. It translates to CSVGTGSDTQYF. The chain is built from TRBV29-1 and TRBJ2-3, with 9 bases fitting TRBD1. Germline loops: CDR1 SQVTM, CDR2 ANQGSEA. This CDR3 contains 12 residues. With V trimmed by 6 bases and J by 4 bases, 2 bases remained unmatched.

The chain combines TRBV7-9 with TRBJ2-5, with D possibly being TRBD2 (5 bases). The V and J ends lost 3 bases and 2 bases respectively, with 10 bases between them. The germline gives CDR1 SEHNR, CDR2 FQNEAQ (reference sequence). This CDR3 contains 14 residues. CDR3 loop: CASSLGSSQETQYF. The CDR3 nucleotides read TGTGCCAGCAGCTTGGGGAGTTCACAAGAGACCCAGTACTTC.

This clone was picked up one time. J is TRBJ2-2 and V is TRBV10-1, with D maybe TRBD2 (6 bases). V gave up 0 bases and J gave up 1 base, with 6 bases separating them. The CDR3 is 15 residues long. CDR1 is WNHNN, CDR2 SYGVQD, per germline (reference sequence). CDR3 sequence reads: CASSESAGNTGELFF. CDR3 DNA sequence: TGCGCCAGCAGTGAGTCAGCGGGGAACACCGGGGAGCTGTTTTTT.